The 12 T cell receptor beta chains listed next were all sequenced from one sample in a study of T-cell reconstitution after alpha-beta-depleted transplantation in children. Preparation of the TCRbeta library involved a method that used unique molecular identifiers. TCRdb itself ran the PCR reads through MiXCR, one entry per CDR3 protein. The sample has 150,000 to 200,000 distinct CDR3 sequences, 11% seen once; the top ten hold about 13%. The sample was PBMCs, taken before TCRalphabeta/CD19-depleted stem cell transplant. The receptors were gathered from a boy younger than 10 with acute myeloid leukemia, due to receive a stem cell transplant.

This clonotype was seen repeatedly, ten times or more. The rearrangement joins TRBV3-1 to TRBJ2-7, with 8 positions matching TRBD2. Germline trimming cut 3 bases from V and 7 bases from J; bases unmatched to any gene: 5. The CDR3 covers 13 residues. Germline V gives CDR1 LGHDT, CDR2 YNNKEL (reference sequence). The CDR3 region is CASSQSLAGEQYF. The CDR3 DNA sequence: TGTGCCAGCAGCCAGTCCCTAGCGGGTGAGCAGTACTTC.

At least ten counts were recorded for this clonotype. The V gene is TRBV5-5, the J gene TRBJ2-2, with a tentative D call TRBD2 (6 bases). Deletions cut 4 bases from V and 7 bases from J, with 23 bases between. This CDR3 has 17 amino acids. Germline CDR1 SGHKS, CDR2 YYEKEE (reference sequence). In DNA form, the CDR3 reads TGTGCCAGCAGCCGAATCATGCCGGGACTCAACCTCGGGGAGCTGTTTTTT. Protein sequence: CASSRIMPGLNLGELFF.

The rearrangement joins TRBV6-4 to TRBJ2-3; D is uncertain. V lost 2 bases and J lost 6, with 6 bases in between. From germline, CDR1 is MRHNA and CDR2 SNTAGT. The CDR3 spans 12 residues. This CDR3 is CASSDAQDTQYF. The CDR3 coding sequence is TGTGCCAGCAGTGACGCCCAGGATACGCAGTATTTT.

This chain joins TRBV4-1 and TRBJ1-1, with D maybe TRBD1 (5 bases). The V end lost 4 bases, the J end lost 6 bases, and 18 bases lay between the germline ends. CDR1 and CDR2 (germline): MGHRA, YSYEKL. The CDR3 has 15 residues. Here the CDR3 DNA reads TGCGCCAGCAGCCTGGGACGGGGACGAGATCCTGAAGCTTTCTTT. Translation gives CASSLGRGRDPEAFF.

In this sample, this clonotype turned up many times. The chain employs TRBV6-5 and TRBJ2-1; 9 nucleotides align to TRBD2. The CDR3 totals 15 residues. CDR1 is MNHEY and CDR2 is SVGAGI in the germline V gene. After removal of 6 bases from V and 7 bases from J, the junction contained 10 bases not matched to a gene. CDR3 amino acids: CASSHAGGLGNEQFF. The CDR3 nucleotides are TGTGCCAGCAGCCATGCGGGGGGGCTGGGGAATGAGCAGTTCTTC.

This clonotype was found many times. The chain carries TRBV7-9 and TRBJ1-1; D gene ambiguous. The ends were cut back, 6 bases at V and 10 bases at J, with 24 bases in the middle. The CDR3 is 15 residues long. Germline V CDR1 and CDR2: SEHNR, FQNEAQ (reference sequence). This CDR3 is CASRPYTRAFERAFF. DNA of the CDR3: TGTGCCAGCAGACCCTACACCCGAGCCTTTGAGAGAGCTTTCTTT. The full variable domain, in which reference TRBV7-9 and TRBJ1-1 provide the parts outside the CDR3, is DTGVSQNPRHKITKRGQNVTFRCDPISEHNRLYWYRQTLGQGPEFLTYFQNEAQLEKSRLLSDRFSAERPKGSFSTLEIQRTEQGDSAMYLCASRPYTRAFERAFFGQGTRLTVV.

This clonotype showed up many times. This chain links TRBV5-1 with TRBJ2-1; no clear D. The CDR3 covers 15 residues. Germline values: CDR1 SGHRS, CDR2 YFSETQ. The germline V and J ends were trimmed by 4 bases and 0 bases, with 11 bases remaining between them. DNA for the CDR3: TGCGCCAGCAGCGCAAGACCTAGCTCCTACAATGAGCAGTTCTTC. As protein: CASSARPSSYNEQFF.

Many counts were recorded for this clonotype. This chain connects TRBV6-6 to TRBJ1-5, with D uncertain. V was clipped by 10 bases and J by 6 bases, with 16 bases between them. Germline CDR1 MNHNY, CDR2 SVGAGI (reference sequence). The CDR3 runs 13 residues. This CDR3 is CATRSRVGQPQHF. For the CDR3, the DNA is TGTGCCACTCGCAGTCGGGTCGGTCAGCCCCAGCATTTT.

This clonotype was counted ten times or more. The gene calls are TRBV6-6 and TRBJ2-3, with D possibly matching TRBD1 (6 bases). Germline V gives CDR1 MNHNY, CDR2 SVGAGI (reference sequence). Trimming cost V 5 bases and J 7 bases, with 10 bases left between them. This CDR3 is 12 amino acids long. The CDR3 is CASSTGPNTQYF. CDR3 nucleotides: TGTGCCAGCAGTACAGGGCCCAATACGCAGTATTTT.

This clonotype has more than one count but fewer than ten. The chain joins TRBV5-1 to TRBJ2-2; TRBD1 aligns across 7 bases. Trimming removed 3 bases from V and 3 bases from J; junction bases left unmatched: 2. The germline CDR1 and CDR2 sequences are SGHRS and YFSETQ. The CDR3 is 14 residues long. This CDR3 reads CASSYDRDTGELFF. For the CDR3, the DNA is TGCGCCAGCAGCTACGACAGGGACACCGGGGAGCTGTTTTTT.

This clonotype has ten or more counts. The V call is TRBV20-1, the J call TRBJ1-2; D uncertain. Germline CDR1 DFQATT, CDR2 SNEGSKA (reference sequence). V was cut by 4 bases and J by 2 bases, with 11 bases left in between. CDR3 length: 13 residues. The CDR3 reads CSATGPGNYGYTF. The CDR3 bases are TGCAGTGCTACAGGACCGGGAAACTATGGCTACACCTTC.

Many counts were recorded for this clonotype. This sequence joins TRBV5-1 and TRBJ2-2; no clear D. This CDR3 has 13 amino acids. Per germline, CDR1 SGHRS and CDR2 YFSETQ. V shed 0 bases and J shed 7 bases, with 7 bases lying between them. The CDR3: CASSLGVDGELFF. The CDR3 DNA reads as TGCGCCAGCAGCTTGGGGGTCGACGGGGAGCTGTTTTTT.